This TCR beta chain derives from a study of blood T cell repertoires in COVID-19. TCRdb keeps only in-frame clones here, not all; method: immunoSEQ multiplex PCR. The sample comprises fewer than 250,000 clones, around 83% of which are singletons, and 3% to 3.5% rests with the top ten. In assigning cohorts, the study relied on participant-reported clinical history. A case of COVID-19 had been met by exposed participants within 2 weeks before study entry. Germline CDR1 reads SGHVS; CDR2 reads FQNEAQ. Unmatched junction bases numbered 7, after V lost 5 bases and J lost 6 bases. The CDR3 loop spans 14 amino acids. The sample holds a few counts of this clone.

Sequencing was done on a sample of PBMCs or T cells enriched from blood (not recorded which). The receptor's source is a young woman who had been exposed to COVID-19. This sequence joins TRBV7-8 and TRBJ1-3; TRBD1 matches 7 bases. The CDR3: CASSPWDSLNTIYF. Written as DNA, the CDR3 is TGTGCCAGCAGCCCATGGGACAGTTTAAACACCATATATTTT.